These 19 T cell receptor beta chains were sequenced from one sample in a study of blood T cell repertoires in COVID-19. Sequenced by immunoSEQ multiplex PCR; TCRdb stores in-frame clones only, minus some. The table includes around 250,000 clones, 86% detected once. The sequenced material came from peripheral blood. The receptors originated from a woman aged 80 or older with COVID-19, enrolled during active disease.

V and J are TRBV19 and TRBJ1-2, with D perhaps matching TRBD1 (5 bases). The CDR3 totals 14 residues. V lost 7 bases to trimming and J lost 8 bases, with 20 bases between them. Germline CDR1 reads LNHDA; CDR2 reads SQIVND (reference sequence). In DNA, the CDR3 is TGTGCCAGTACTCGGGACTATCAACGAGCGGGCTACACCTTC. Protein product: CASTRDYQRAGYTF.

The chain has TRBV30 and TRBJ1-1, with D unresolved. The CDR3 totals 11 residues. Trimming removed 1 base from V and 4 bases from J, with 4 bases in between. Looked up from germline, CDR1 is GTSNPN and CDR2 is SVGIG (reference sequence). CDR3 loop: CAWSALTEAFF. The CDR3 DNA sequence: TGTGCCTGGAGTGCCCTCACTGAAGCTTTCTTT.

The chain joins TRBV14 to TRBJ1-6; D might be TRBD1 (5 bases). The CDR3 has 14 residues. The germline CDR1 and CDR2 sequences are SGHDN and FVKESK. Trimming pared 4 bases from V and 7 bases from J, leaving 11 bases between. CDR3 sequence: CASSLDRINSPLHF. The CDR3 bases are TGTGCCAGCAGCCTTGACAGAATAAATTCACCCCTCCACTTT.

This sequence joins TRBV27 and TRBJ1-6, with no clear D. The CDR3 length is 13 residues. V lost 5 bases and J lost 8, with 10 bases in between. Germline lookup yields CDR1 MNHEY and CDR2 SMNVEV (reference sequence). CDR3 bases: TGTGCCAGCAGTCGTCTATCGGATTCACCCCTCCACTTT. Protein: CASSRLSDSPLHF.

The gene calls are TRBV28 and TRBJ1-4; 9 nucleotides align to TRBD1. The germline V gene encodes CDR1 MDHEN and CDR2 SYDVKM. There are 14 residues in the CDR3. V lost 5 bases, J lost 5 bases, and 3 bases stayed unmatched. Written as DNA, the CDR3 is TGTGCCAGCAGTCGCGACAGGGGGAATGAAAAACTGTTTTTT. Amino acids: CASSRDRGNEKLFF.

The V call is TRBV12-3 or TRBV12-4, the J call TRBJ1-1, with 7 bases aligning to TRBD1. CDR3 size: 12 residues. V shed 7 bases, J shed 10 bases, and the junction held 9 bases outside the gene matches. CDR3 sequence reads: CASNTGTVGAFF. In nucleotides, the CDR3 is TGTGCCAGCAATACTGGGACAGTTGGAGCTTTCTTT.

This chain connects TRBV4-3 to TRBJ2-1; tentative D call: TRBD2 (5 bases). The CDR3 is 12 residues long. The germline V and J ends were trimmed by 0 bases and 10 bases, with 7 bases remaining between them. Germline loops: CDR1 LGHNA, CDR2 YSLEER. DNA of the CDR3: TGCGCCAGCAGCCAAGATTGGAGGGAGCAGTTCTTC. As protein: CASSQDWREQFF.

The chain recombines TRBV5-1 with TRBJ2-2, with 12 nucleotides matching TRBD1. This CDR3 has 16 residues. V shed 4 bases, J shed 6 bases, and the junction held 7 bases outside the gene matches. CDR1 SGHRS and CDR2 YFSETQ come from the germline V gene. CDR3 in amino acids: CASSPGTGGYAGELFF. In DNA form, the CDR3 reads TGCGCCAGCAGCCCCGGGACAGGGGGCTACGCCGGGGAGCTGTTTTTT.

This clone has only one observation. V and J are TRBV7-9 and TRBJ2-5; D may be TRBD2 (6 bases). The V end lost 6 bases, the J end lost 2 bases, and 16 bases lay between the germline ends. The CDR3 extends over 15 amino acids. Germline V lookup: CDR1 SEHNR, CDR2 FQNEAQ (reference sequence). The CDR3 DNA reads TGTGCCAGCAGTTCCAGCCTGGGAGGTCAAGAGACCCAGTACTTC. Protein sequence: CASSSSLGGQETQYF. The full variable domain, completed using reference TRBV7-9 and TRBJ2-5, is DTGVSQNPRHKITKRGQNVTFRCDPISEHNRLYWYRQTLGQGPEFLTYFQNEAQLEKSRLLSDRFSAERPKGSFSTLEIQRTEQGDSAMYLCASSSSLGGQETQYFGPGTRLLVL.

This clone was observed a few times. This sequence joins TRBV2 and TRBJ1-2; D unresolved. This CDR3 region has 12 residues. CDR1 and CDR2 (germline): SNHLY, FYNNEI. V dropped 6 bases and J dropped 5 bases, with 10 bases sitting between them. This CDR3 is CASRETGYGYTF. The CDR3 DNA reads TGTGCCAGCAGGGAGACGGGTTATGGCTACACCTTC.

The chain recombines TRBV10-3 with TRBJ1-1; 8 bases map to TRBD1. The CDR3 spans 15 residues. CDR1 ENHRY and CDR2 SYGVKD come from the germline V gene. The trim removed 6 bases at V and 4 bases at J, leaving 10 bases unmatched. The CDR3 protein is CAISEVGTGPTEAFF. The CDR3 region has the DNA TGTGCCATCAGCGAAGTCGGGACAGGCCCCACTGAAGCTTTCTTT.

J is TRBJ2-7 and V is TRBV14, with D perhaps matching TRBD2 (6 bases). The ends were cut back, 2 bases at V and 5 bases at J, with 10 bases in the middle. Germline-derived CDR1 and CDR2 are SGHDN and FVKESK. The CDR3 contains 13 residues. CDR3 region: CASSQQGGNEQYV. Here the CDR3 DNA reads TGTGCCAGCAGCCAACAGGGAGGCAACGAGCAGTACGTC.

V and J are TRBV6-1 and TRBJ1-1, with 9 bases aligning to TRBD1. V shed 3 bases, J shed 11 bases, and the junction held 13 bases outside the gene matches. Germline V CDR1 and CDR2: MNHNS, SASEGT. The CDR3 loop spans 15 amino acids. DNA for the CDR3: TGTGCCAGCAGTGACCGGGACAGGGTTTTAGGGGGGGCTTTCTTT. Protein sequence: CASSDRDRVLGGAFF.

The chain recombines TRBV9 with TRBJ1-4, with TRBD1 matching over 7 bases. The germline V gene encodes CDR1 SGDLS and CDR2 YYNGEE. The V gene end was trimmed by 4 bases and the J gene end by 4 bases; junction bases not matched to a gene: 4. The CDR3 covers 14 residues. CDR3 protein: CASSRQGFNEKLFF. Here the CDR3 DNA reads TGTGCCAGCAGCAGACAGGGATTTAATGAAAAACTGTTTTTT.

The CDR3 sequence: CASSQGNTEAFF. The CDR3 nucleotides read TGTGCCAGCAGCCAGGGGAACACTGAAGCTTTCTTT. The chain links TRBV7-2 to TRBJ1-1, with D perhaps matching TRBD1 (5 bases). Trimming cost V 5 bases and J 1 base, with 5 bases left between them. The CDR3 length is 12 residues. The germline V gene has CDR1 SGHTA and CDR2 FQGNSA.

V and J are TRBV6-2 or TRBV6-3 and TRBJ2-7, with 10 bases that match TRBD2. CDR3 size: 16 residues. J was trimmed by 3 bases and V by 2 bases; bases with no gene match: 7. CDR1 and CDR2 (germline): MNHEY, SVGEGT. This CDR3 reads CASSYRLAGVNYEQYF. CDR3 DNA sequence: TGTGCCAGCAGTTACCGTCTAGCGGGGGTAAACTACGAGCAGTACTTC.

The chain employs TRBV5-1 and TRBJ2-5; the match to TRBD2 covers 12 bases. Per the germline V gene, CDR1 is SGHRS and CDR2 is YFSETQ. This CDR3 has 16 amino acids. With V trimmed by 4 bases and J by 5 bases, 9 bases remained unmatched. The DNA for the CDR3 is TGCGCCAGCAGCCACTCTAGCGGGGGGGCCGCCGAGACCCAGTACTTC. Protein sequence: CASSHSSGGAAETQYF.

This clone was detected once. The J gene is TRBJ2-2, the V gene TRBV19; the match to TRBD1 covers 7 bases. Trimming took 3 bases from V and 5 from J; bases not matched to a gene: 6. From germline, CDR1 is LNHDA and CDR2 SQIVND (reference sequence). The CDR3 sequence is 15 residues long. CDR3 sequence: CASSILQGKTGELFF. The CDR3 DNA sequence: TGTGCCAGTAGTATCTTACAGGGGAAAACCGGGGAGCTGTTTTTT.

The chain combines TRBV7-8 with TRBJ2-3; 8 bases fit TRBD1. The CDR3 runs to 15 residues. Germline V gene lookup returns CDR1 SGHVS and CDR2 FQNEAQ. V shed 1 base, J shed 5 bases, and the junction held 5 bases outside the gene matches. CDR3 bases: TGTGCCAGCAGCTTAGTAGACAGGGGCGGAGATACGCAGTATTTT. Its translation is CASSLVDRGGDTQYF.